What follows are 20 T cell receptor beta chains derived from one specimen sequenced in a study of blood T cell repertoires in COVID-19. Profiled with immunoSEQ multiplex PCR; TCRdb holds only in-frame clones, not every one. The sample gives 150,000 or so clones, more than 65% of which show up once; around a tenth is in the top ten. Material: peripheral blood. The receptors originated from a woman aged 45-60 years with acute or convalescent COVID-19.

The chain links TRBV6-2 or TRBV6-3 to TRBJ2-3; 9 bases fit TRBD2. The CDR3 totals 18 residues. Germline trimming cut 5 bases from V and 6 bases from J; bases unmatched to any gene: 18. Germline V gene sequence: CDR1 MNHEY, CDR2 SVGEGT. CDR3 amino acids: CASSQTLSGTSRRDTQYF. CDR3 DNA: TGTGCCAGCAGTCAGACGCTCTCCGGGACTAGCAGGCGGGATACGCAGTATTTT.

The chain has TRBV5-4 and TRBJ2-1; 8 bases map to TRBD1. Germline trimming cut 4 bases from V and 8 bases from J; bases unmatched to any gene: 2. CDR3 length equals 12 residues. Germline V lookup: CDR1 SGHNT, CDR2 YYREEE (reference sequence). The CDR3 here is CASSPGQDEQFF. The DNA for the CDR3 is TGTGCCAGCAGCCCGGGACAGGATGAGCAGTTCTTC.

The chain carries TRBV20-1 and TRBJ2-5, with TRBD2 as a possible D gene (5 bases). The CDR3 runs to 13 residues. V was pared by 3 bases and J by 5 bases, with 13 bases between. CDR1 and CDR2 from the germline V gene are DFQATT and SNEGSKA (reference sequence). DNA for the CDR3: TGCAGTGCTAGTGGTCCCGGGGTGGAGACCCAGTACTTC. Translating gives CSASGPGVETQYF.

The CDR3 loop is CASIQDRGGNSPLHF. The CDR3, as DNA: TGTGCCAGCATCCAGGACAGGGGAGGTAATTCACCCCTCCACTTT. The V call is TRBV6-5, the J call TRBJ1-6, with 9 bases matching TRBD1. V lost 7 bases to trimming and J lost 6 bases; unmatched junction nucleotides: 7. The germline gives CDR1 MNHEY, CDR2 SVGAGI. This CDR3 region has 15 residues.

The genes are TRBV19 and TRBJ1-5; the match to TRBD1 covers 8 bases. Trimming took 3 bases from V and 3 from J; bases not matched to a gene: 4. The CDR3 spans 15 residues. In germline, CDR1 is LNHDA, CDR2 SQIVND (reference sequence). DNA for the CDR3: TGTGCCAGTAGTATGCAGGGGGCGACCAATCAGCCCCAGCATTTT. Encoded protein: CASSMQGATNQPQHF.

On this clone: In the same sample, other DNA sequences code for this CDR3. This chain connects TRBV2 to TRBJ1-5, with a weak D call TRBD1 (6 bases). This CDR3 has 14 residues. CDR1 is SNHLY, CDR2 FYNNEI, per germline. V dropped 6 bases and J dropped 2 bases, with 11 bases sitting between them. CDR3 sequence: CASRPGTRNQPQHF. For the CDR3, the DNA is TGTGCCAGCAGGCCAGGGACACGCAATCAGCCCCAGCATTTT.

With respect to this clone: Additional DNA sequences in this sample encode the identical CDR3. The chain joins TRBV5-4 to TRBJ1-4; D is possibly TRBD1 (6 bases). Germline V gene data show CDR1 as SGHNT and CDR2 as YYREEE (reference sequence). The V end was cut by 2 bases, the J end by 1 base, with 6 bases between. The length of the CDR3 is 14 residues. The chain's CDR3 is CASSLGGTNEKLFF. DNA of the CDR3: TGTGCCAGCAGCTTAGGGGGAACTAATGAAAAACTGTTTTTT.

The V gene is TRBV18, the J gene TRBJ2-2; 7 bases match TRBD1. Trimming cost V 3 bases and J 6 bases; bases outside gene matches: 1. The germline V gene has CDR1 KGHSH and CDR2 LQKENI. CDR3 size: 13 residues. The CDR3 sequence: CASSPQGAGELFF. The DNA for the CDR3 is TGTGCCAGCTCACCTCAGGGGGCCGGGGAGCTGTTTTTT.

The chain joins TRBV29-1 to TRBJ2-4; a possible D gene is TRBD1 (6 bases). V gave up 6 bases and J gave up 1 base, with 13 bases separating them. In germline, CDR1 is SQVTM, CDR2 ANQGSEA. The CDR3 totals 14 residues. CDR3 sequence (DNA): TGCAGCGTAACGAACCAGGGGGCCAAAAACATTCAGTACTTC. It is translated as CSVTNQGAKNIQYF.

The rearrangement uses TRBV20-1 and TRBJ2-2; 9 positions agree with TRBD2. The germline V gene has CDR1 DFQATT and CDR2 SNEGSKA (reference sequence). This CDR3 has 15 amino acids. The J segment lost 6 bases and the V segment lost 3 bases, leaving 8 bases of the junction unmatched. CDR3 protein: CSASDSRGGPGELFF. The CDR3 DNA sequence: TGCAGTGCTAGTGATTCGCGGGGGGGCCCCGGGGAGCTGTTTTTT.

The count of this clone is one. J is TRBJ2-5 and V is TRBV18; 9 nucleotides line up with TRBD1. Per germline, CDR1 KGHSH and CDR2 LQKENI. This CDR3 region has 15 residues. The V and J ends lost 3 bases and 4 bases, in that order; junction bases with no gene match: 6. The CDR3 nucleotides read TGTGCCAGCTCACCCCGACAGGGGGGGGGAGAGACCCAGTACTTC. Amino acid sequence: CASSPRQGGGETQYF.

This chain uses TRBV12-3 or TRBV12-4 with TRBJ1-2, with a tentative D call TRBD1 (5 bases). The CDR3 is 13 residues long. V was cut by 3 bases and J by 6 bases, with 11 bases left in between. The CDR3 DNA reads as TGTGCCAGCAGTTTTCAGGGCTTGGATGGCTACACCTTC. Protein product: CASSFQGLDGYTF.

The chain couples TRBV9 to TRBJ2-5; 8 bases are a match to TRBD1. Germline loops: CDR1 SGDLS, CDR2 YYNGEE. Unmatched junction bases numbered 8, after V lost 1 base and J lost 3 bases. The CDR3 spans 16 residues. The CDR3 loop is CASSVSPQGAKETQYF. As DNA, the CDR3 is TGTGCCAGCAGCGTAAGCCCTCAGGGGGCCAAAGAGACCCAGTACTTC.

The gene calls are TRBV6-6 and TRBJ2-2; 8 bases match TRBD1. Unmatched junction bases numbered 6, after V lost 4 bases and J lost 2 bases. Looked up from germline, CDR1 is MNHNY and CDR2 is SVGAGI (reference sequence). The CDR3 contains 16 residues. CDR3: CASSSPDRGNTGELFF. The CDR3 nucleotides are TGTGCCAGCAGTTCCCCAGACAGGGGAAACACCGGGGAGCTGTTTTTT.

This rearrangement joins TRBV9 to TRBJ2-2, with D maybe TRBD1 (5 bases). Germline CDR1 and CDR2: SGDLS and YYNGEE. V was cut by 1 base and J by 4 bases, with 8 bases left in between. CDR3 length: 14 residues. This CDR3 reads CASSVYQGTGELFF. The CDR3 region has the DNA TGTGCCAGCAGCGTATACCAGGGCACCGGGGAGCTGTTTTTT. Combining the CDR3 with reference TRBV9 and TRBJ2-2 gives the whole variable domain DSGVTQTPKHLITATGQRVTLRCSPRSGDLSVYWYQQSLDQGLQFLIQYYNGEERAKGNILERFSAQQFPDLHSELNLSSLELGDSALYFCASSVYQGTGELFFGEGSRLTVL.

The J gene is TRBJ2-3, the V gene TRBV6-4, with D unclear. This CDR3 region has 13 residues. The germline V and J ends were trimmed by 6 bases and 4 bases, with 11 bases remaining between them. CDR1 is MRHNA and CDR2 is SNTAGT in the germline V gene. The DNA of the CDR3 is TGTGCCAGCAGCTCTAGTTTTGCAGATACGCAGTATTTT. Amino acid sequence: CASSSSFADTQYF.

This clone occurred a few times. The chain employs TRBV4-3 and TRBJ1-6, with D unclear. The V gene lost 0 bases and the J gene lost 7 bases, with 7 bases spanning the gap. Per the germline V gene, CDR1 is LGHNA and CDR2 is YSLEER. CDR3 length: 14 residues. The CDR3 bases are TGCGCCAGCAGCCAAGATTTGGGCAATTCACCCCTCCACTTT. Its protein is CASSQDLGNSPLHF.

The chain recombines TRBV5-1 with TRBJ1-2; no definite D call. The length of the CDR3 is 13 residues. Germline-derived CDR1 and CDR2 are SGHRS and YFSETQ. Trimming removed 0 bases at V and 5 bases at J, with 8 bases between. The CDR3 sequence: CASSLEQFYGYTF. DNA of the CDR3: TGCGCCAGCAGCTTGGAACAGTTTTATGGCTACACCTTC.

The rearrangement links TRBV2 to TRBJ1-6, with D tentatively TRBD1 (5 bases). Trimming removed 6 bases from V and 12 bases from J, with 9 bases in between. The V gene's germline CDR1 is SNHLY and CDR2 FYNNEI. CDR3 length equals 11 residues. Here the CDR3 DNA reads TGTGCCAGCAGAGGGGAGGGACCCCTCCACTTT. As protein: CASRGEGPLHF.

The genes are TRBV6-5 and TRBJ1-1; D possibly corresponds to TRBD1 (6 bases). This CDR3 contains 13 residues. Trimming shortened V by 5 bases and J by 11 bases, and 18 bases separated the two germline ends. The germline gives CDR1 MNHEY, CDR2 SVGAGI. CDR3 sequence (DNA): TGTGCCAGCAGTCCCGGACAGCAGGTTGGCGCTTTCTTT. Encoded protein: CASSPGQQVGAFF.